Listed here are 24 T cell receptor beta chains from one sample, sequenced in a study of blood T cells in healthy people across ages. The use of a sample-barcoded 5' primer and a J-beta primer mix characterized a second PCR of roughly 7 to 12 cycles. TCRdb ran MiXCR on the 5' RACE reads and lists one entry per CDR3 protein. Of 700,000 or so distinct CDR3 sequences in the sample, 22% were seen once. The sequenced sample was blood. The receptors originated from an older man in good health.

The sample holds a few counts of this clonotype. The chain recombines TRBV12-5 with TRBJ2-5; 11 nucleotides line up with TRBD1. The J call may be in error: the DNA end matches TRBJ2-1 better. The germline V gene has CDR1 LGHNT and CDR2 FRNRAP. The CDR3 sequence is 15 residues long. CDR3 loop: CASGLAGTGGYEQFF. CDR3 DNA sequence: TGTGCTAGTGGTTTAGCCGGGACAGGGGGATATGAGCAGTTCTTC.

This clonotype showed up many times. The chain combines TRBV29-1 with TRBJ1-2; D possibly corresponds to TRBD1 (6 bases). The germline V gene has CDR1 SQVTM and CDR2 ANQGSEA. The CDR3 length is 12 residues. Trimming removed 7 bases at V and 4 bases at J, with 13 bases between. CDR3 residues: CSGEGGSYGYTF. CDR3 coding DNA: TGCAGCGGTGAGGGGGGCAGCTATGGCTACACCTTC.

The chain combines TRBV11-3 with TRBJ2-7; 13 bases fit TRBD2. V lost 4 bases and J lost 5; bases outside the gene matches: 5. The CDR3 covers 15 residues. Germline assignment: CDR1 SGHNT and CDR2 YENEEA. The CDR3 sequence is CASSSLLAGGNEQYV. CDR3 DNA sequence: TGTGCCAGCAGCTCTCTACTAGCGGGAGGGAACGAGCAGTACGTC.

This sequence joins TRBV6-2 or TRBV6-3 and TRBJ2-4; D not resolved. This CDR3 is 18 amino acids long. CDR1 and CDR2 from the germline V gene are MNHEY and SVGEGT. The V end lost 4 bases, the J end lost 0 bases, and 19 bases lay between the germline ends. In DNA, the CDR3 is TGTGCCAGCAGTTCTCCTCAAAGACACTCAATAGCCAAAAACATTCAGTACTTC. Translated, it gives CASSSPQRHSIAKNIQYF.

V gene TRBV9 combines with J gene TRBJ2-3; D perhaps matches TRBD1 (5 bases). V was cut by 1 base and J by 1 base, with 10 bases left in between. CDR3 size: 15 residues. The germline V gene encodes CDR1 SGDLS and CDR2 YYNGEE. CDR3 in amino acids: CASSVSGWGTDTQYF. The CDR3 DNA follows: TGTGCCAGCAGCGTATCAGGGTGGGGCACAGATACGCAGTATTTT.

The CDR3 spells CASSGGQGAGGELFF. The CDR3 DNA sequence: TGTGCCAGCAGCGGAGGACAGGGGGCTGGCGGGGAGCTGTTTTTT. This chain joins TRBV5-5 and TRBJ2-2; the match to TRBD1 covers 11 bases. The CDR3 length is 15 residues. The germline gives CDR1 SGHKS, CDR2 YYEKEE (reference sequence). Losses at the gene ends were 4 bases for V and 7 bases for J; bases not matched to a gene: 6.

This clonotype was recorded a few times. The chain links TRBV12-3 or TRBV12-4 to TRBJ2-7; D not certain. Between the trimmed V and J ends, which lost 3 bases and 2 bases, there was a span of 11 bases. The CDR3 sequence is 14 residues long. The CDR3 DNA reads TGTGCCAGCAGTTTGCTTGGGATTCCCTACGAGCAGTACTTC. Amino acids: CASSLLGIPYEQYF.

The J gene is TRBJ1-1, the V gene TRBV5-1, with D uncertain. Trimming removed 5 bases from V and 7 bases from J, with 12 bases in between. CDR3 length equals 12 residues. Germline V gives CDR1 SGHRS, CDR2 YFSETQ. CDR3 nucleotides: TGCGCCAGCAGGGCAAGGGTTGATGAAGCTTTCTTT. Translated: CASRARVDEAFF.

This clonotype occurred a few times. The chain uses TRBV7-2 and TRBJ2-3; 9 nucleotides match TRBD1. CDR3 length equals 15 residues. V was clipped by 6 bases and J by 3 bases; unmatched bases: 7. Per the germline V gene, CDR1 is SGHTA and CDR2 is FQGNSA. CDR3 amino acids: CASSPGTGMTDTQYF. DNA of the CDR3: TGTGCCAGCAGTCCCGGGACAGGGATGACAGATACGCAGTATTTT.

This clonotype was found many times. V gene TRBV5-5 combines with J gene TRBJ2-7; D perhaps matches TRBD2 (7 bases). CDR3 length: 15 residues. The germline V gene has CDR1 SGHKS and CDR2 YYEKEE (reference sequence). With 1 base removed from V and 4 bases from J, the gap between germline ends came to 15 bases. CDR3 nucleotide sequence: TGTGCCAGCAGCTTGTATGCAGGGGAGGGTTACGAGCAGTACTTC. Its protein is CASSLYAGEGYEQYF.

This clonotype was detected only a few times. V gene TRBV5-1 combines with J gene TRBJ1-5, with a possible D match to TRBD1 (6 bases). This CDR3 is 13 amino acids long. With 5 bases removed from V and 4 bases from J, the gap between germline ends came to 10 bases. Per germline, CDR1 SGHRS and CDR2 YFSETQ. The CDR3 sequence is CASRQGQNQPQHF. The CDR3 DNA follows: TGCGCCAGCAGACAGGGTCAGAATCAGCCCCAGCATTTT.

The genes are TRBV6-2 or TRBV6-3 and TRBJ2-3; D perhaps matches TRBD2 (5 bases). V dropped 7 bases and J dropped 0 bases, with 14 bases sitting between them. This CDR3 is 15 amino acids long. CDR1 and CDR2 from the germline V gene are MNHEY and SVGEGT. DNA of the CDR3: TGTGCCAGCATTCCGAGGCGGGTGAGCACAGATACGCAGTATTTT. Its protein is CASIPRRVSTDTQYF.

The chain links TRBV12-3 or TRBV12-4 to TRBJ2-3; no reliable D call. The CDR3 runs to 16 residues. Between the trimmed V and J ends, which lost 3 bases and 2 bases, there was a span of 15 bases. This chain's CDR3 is CASSFRMGTLTDTQYF. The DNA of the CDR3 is TGTGCCAGCAGTTTCCGGATGGGAACTCTCACAGATACGCAGTATTTT.

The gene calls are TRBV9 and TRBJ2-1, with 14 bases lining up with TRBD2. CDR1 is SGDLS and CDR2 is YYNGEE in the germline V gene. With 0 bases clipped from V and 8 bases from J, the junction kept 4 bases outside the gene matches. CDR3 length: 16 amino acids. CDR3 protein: CASSVAPTSGGDEQFF. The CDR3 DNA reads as TGTGCCAGCAGCGTAGCCCCGACTAGCGGGGGGGATGAGCAGTTCTTC.

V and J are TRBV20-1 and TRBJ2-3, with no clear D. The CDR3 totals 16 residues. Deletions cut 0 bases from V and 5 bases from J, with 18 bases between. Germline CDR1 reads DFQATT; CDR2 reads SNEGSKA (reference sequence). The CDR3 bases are TGCAGTGCTAGAGATTGGTCGACGGTAACGGGAGATACGCAGTATTTT. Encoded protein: CSARDWSTVTGDTQYF.

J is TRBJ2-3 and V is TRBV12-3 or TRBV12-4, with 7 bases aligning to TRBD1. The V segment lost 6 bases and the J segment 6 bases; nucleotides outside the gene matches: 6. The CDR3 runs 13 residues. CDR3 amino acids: CASSGQASDTQYF. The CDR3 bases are TGTGCCAGCAGCGGACAGGCATCCGATACGCAGTATTTT.

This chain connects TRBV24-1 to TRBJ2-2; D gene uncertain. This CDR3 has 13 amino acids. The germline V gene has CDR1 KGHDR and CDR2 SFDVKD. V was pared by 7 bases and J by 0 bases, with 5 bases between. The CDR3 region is CATRETNTGELFF. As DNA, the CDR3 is TGTGCCACCAGGGAGACGAACACCGGGGAGCTGTTTTTT.

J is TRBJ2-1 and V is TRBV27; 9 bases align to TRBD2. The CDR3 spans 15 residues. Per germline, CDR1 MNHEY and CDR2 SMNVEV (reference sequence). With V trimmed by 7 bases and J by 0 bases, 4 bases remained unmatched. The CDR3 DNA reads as TGTGCCAGCACGGATAGCGGGAGCTCCTACAATGAGCAGTTCTTC. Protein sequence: CASTDSGSSYNEQFF.

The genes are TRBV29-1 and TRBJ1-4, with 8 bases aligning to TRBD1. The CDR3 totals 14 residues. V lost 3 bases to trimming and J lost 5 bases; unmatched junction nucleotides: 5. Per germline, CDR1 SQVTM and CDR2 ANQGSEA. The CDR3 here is CSVDRTGQNEKLFF. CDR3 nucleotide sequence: TGCAGCGTTGATCGGACAGGGCAGAATGAAAAACTGTTTTTT.

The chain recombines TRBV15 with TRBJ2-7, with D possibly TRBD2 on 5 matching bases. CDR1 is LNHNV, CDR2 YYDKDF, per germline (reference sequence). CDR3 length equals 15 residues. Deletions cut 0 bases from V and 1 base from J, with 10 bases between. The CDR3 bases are TGTGCCACCAGCAGAGATCACGAGGGATCCTACGAGCAGTACTTC. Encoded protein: CATSRDHEGSYEQYF.

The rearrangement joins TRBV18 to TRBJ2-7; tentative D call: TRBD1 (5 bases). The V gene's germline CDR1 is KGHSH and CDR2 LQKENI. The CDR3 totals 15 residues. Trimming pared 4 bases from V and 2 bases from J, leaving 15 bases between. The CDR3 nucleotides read TGTGCCAGCTCACATACAGGAAACCCAACCTACGAGCAGTACTTC. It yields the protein CASSHTGNPTYEQYF.

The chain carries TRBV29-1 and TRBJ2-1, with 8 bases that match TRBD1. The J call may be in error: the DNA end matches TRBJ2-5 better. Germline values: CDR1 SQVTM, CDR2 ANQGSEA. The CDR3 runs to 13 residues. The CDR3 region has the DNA TGCAGCGTTGTCCAGGGGGCGGGGGAGACCCAGTACTTC. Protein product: CSVVQGAGETQYF.

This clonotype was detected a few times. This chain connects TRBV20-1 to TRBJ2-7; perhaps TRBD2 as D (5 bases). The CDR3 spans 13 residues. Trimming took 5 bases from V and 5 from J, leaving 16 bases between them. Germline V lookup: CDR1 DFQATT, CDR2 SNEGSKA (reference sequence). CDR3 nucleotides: TGCAGTGCTTGGGAGTACTACGGCGACGAGCAGTACTTC. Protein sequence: CSAWEYYGDEQYF.

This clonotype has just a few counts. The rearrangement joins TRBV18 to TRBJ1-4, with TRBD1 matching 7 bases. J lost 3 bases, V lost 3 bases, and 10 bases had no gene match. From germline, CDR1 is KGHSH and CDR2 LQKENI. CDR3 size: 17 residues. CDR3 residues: CASSPSRGRAANEKLFF. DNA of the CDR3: TGTGCCAGCTCACCTTCCAGGGGGAGGGCAGCTAATGAAAAACTGTTTTTT.